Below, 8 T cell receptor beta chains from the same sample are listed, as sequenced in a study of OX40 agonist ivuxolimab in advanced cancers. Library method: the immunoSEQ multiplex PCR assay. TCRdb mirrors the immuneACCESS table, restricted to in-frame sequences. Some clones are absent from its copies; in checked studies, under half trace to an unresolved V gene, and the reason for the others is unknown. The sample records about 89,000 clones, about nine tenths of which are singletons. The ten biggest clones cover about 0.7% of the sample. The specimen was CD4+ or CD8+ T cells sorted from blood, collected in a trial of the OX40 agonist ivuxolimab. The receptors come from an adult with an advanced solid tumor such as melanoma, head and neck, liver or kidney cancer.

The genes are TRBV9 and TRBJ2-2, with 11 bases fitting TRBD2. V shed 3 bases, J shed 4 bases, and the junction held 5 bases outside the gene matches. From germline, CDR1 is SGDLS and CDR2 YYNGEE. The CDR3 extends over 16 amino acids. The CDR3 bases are TGTGCCAGCAGCGGCCGACTAGCGGGGCTCACCGGGGAGCTGTTTTTT. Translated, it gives CASSGRLAGLTGELFF.

The CDR3 DNA is TGTGCCAGCAGCCAAGCGGCAGGAAGGGGGAAACCTCGCTACAATGAGCAGTTCTTC. Protein product: CASSQAAGRGKPRYNEQFF. The V gene is TRBV14, the J gene TRBJ2-1; D is perhaps TRBD1 (6 bases). V lost 1 base, J lost 3 bases, and 22 bases lay in between. This CDR3 is 19 amino acids long. Looked up from germline, CDR1 is SGHDN and CDR2 is FVKESK.

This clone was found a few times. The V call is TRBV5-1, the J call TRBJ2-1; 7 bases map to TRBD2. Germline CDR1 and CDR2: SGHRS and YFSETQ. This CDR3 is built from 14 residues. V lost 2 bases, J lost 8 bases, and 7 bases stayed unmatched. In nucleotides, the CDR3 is TGCGCCAGCAGCTTTTCGGGGGGTGGTGATGAGCAGTTCTTC. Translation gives CASSFSGGGDEQFF.

This CDR3 is CASSLLAGGDEQFF. In nucleotides, the CDR3 is TGTGCCAGCAGCTTACTAGCGGGAGGAGATGAGCAGTTCTTC. The chain recombines TRBV5-5 with TRBJ2-1; 12 bases line up with TRBD2. Germline loops: CDR1 SGHKS, CDR2 YYEKEE (reference sequence). The CDR3 length is 14 residues. The trim removed 2 bases at V and 8 bases at J, leaving 2 bases unmatched.

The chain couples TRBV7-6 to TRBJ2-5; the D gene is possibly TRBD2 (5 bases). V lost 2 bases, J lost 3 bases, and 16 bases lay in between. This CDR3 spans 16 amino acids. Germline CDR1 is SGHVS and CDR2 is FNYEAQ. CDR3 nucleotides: TGTGCCAGCAGCTTACGTCCTAGCCAGGTTGAAGAGACCCAGTACTTC. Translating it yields CASSLRPSQVEETQYF.

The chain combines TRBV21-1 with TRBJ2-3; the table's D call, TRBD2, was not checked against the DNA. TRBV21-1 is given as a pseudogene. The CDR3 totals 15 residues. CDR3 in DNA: TGTGCCAGCAGCAAAGATCAGCGGGGCACAGATACGCAGTATTTT. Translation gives CASSKDQRGTDTQYF.

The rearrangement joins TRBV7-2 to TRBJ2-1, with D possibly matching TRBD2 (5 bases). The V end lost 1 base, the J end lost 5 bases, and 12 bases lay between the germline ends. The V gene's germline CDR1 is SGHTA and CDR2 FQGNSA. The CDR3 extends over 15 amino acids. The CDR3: CASSLVVGGNNEQFF. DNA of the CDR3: TGTGCCAGCAGCTTAGTGGTTGGAGGAAACAATGAGCAGTTCTTC.

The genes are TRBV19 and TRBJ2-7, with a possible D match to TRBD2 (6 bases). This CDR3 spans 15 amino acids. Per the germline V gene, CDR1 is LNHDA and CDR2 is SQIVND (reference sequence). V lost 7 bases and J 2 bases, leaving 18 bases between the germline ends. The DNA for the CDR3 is TGTGCCAGTAACCCGACGGGGGAATACACCTACGAGCAGTACTTC. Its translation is CASNPTGEYTYEQYF.